Listed here are 18 T cell receptor beta chains from one sample, sequenced in a study of blood T cell repertoires in COVID-19. Clones were sequenced by immunoSEQ multiplex PCR, and TCRdb holds only the in-frame ones, with some missing. The sample carries approximately 170,000 clones, around 86% recorded once. The sample comprised peripheral blood. The receptors stem from a man in his 70s who had recovered from COVID-19.

This rearrangement joins TRBV4-1 to TRBJ2-2; maybe TRBD1 (6 bases). The V gene's germline CDR1 is MGHRA and CDR2 YSYEKL. The CDR3 contains 15 residues. The V end was cut by 7 bases, the J end by 4 bases, with 16 bases between. The CDR3: CASKATGQTTGELFF. The CDR3 bases are TGCGCCAGCAAAGCCACAGGACAGACCACCGGGGAGCTGTTTTTT.

The genes are TRBV27 and TRBJ1-1; D gene unclear. Germline values: CDR1 MNHEY, CDR2 SMNVEV (reference sequence). V lost 5 bases and J lost 3, with 19 bases in between. The CDR3 spans 16 residues. As DNA, the CDR3 is TGTGCCAGCAGTCCCCTGGGTGGCGGCCATTACACTGAAGCTTTCTTT. Encoded protein: CASSPLGGGHYTEAFF.

The chain recombines TRBV28 with TRBJ1-5, with D perhaps matching TRBD1 (5 bases). Trimming pared 2 bases from V and 6 bases from J, leaving 11 bases between. Germline CDR1 reads MDHEN; CDR2 reads SYDVKM. CDR3 length: 14 amino acids. CDR3 sequence: CASSLGGARQPQHF. The CDR3 DNA is TGTGCCAGCAGTTTAGGAGGGGCTCGTCAGCCCCAGCATTTT.

The gene calls are TRBV29-1 and TRBJ2-7, with D possibly being TRBD2 (7 bases). The V gene lost 1 base and the J gene lost 4 bases, with 14 bases spanning the gap. Germline V lookup: CDR1 SQVTM, CDR2 ANQGSEA. CDR3 size: 14 residues. The CDR3 protein is CSVEGSGGKYEQYF. The CDR3 nucleotides are TGCAGCGTTGAAGGTTCGGGGGGCAAGTACGAGCAGTACTTC.

The V gene is TRBV6-1, the J gene TRBJ2-2; TRBD1 is a possible D gene (5 bases). The CDR3 has 16 amino acids. CDR1 and CDR2 (germline): MNHNS, SASEGT. The germline V and J ends were trimmed by 3 bases and 4 bases, with 15 bases remaining between them. The CDR3 is CASSEPGQYPTGELFF. The CDR3 DNA follows: TGTGCCAGCAGTGAGCCAGGACAATATCCCACCGGGGAGCTGTTTTTT.

This rearrangement joins TRBV2 to TRBJ2-7; TRBD2 matches at 7 bases. The CDR3 consists of 17 residues. The germline gives CDR1 SNHLY, CDR2 FYNNEI. The junction had 17 bases not matched to a gene; V was cut back by 8 bases and J by 1 base. Here the CDR3 reads CASSRLAATTSSYEQYF. CDR3 DNA sequence: TGTGCCAGCTCTCGACTAGCAGCTACAACCAGTTCCTACGAGCAGTACTTC.

The chain uses TRBV3-1 (or the pseudogene TRBV3-2) and TRBJ1-2; TRBD1 matches at 8 bases. V lost 0 bases and J lost 4; bases outside the gene matches: 7. The CDR3 contains 16 residues. CDR1 is LGHDT and CDR2 is YNNKEL in the germline V gene (reference sequence). CDR3 residues: CASSQDLTGQVYGYTF. In nucleotides, the CDR3 is TGTGCCAGCAGCCAAGATCTTACGGGACAGGTCTATGGCTACACCTTC.

The rearrangement joins TRBV18 to TRBJ1-1, with a possible D match to TRBD1 (6 bases). Trimming shortened V by 6 bases and J by 5 bases, and 13 bases separated the two germline ends. Germline-derived CDR1 and CDR2 are KGHSH and LQKENI. CDR3 length: 13 amino acids. CDR3 sequence: CASSQGRETEAFF. The DNA of the CDR3 is TGTGCCAGCTCGCAGGGGCGGGAGACTGAAGCTTTCTTT.

On this clone itself: The junction differs from germline at one of its ends, possibly a read error. The V call is TRBV5-6, the J call TRBJ2-7; D may be TRBD1 (5 bases). Germline assignment: CDR1 SGHDT and CDR2 YYEEEE. The CDR3 has 14 amino acids. The CDR3 nucleotides are TGTGCCAGCAGCTTCCCCCAAGGTATGGACACCATCCTTTTC. Translated, it gives CASSFPQGMDTILF.

This chain uses TRBV5-1 with TRBJ1-4; possible D gene TRBD1, 6 bases. The germline CDR1 and CDR2 sequences are SGHRS and YFSETQ. CDR3 length equals 15 residues. The V and J ends lost 4 bases and 8 bases respectively, with 18 bases between them. In DNA form, the CDR3 reads TGCGCCAGCAGCCTTTTTCAAGGGGGTGAGGAAAAACTGTTTTTT. Amino acids: CASSLFQGGEEKLFF.

The chain joins TRBV29-1 to TRBJ2-3; TRBD2 matches at 12 bases. CDR1 is SQVTM and CDR2 is ANQGSEA in the germline V gene. The CDR3 loop spans 18 amino acids. Germline trimming cut 1 base from V and 6 bases from J; bases unmatched to any gene: 14. For the CDR3, the DNA is TGCAGCGTTGAAGCTGACCGTTCGCGGACTAGCGGGATTGATACGCAGTATTTT. Protein product: CSVEADRSRTSGIDTQYF.

CDR3 nucleotides: TGTGCCAGCGGACAGGGGGAGTACGAGCAGTACTTC. The encoded protein is CASGQGEYEQYF. The V and J genes are TRBV12-3 or TRBV12-4 and TRBJ2-7, with 10 bases matching TRBD1. The CDR3 runs 12 residues. The V segment lost 8 bases and the J segment 4 bases; nucleotides outside the gene matches: 2.

The chain has TRBV28 and TRBJ2-5; D call uncertain. Germline V gives CDR1 MDHEN, CDR2 SYDVKM. The CDR3 is 12 amino acids. CDR3 sequence reads: CGIQEYGETQYF. The CDR3 region has the DNA TGTGGAATCCAAGAGTATGGAGAGACCCAGTACTTC.

The chain uses TRBV14 and TRBJ1-2; 8 bases fit TRBD1. Germline assignment: CDR1 SGHDN and CDR2 FVKESK. The CDR3 contains 16 residues. Unmatched junction bases numbered 8, after V lost 4 bases and J lost 1 base. CDR3 protein: CASSPSGTGNNYGYTF. For the CDR3, the DNA is TGTGCCAGCAGCCCGTCCGGGACAGGCAATAACTATGGCTACACCTTC.

For the CDR3, the DNA is TGTGCCAGCAGCGCAGCCGGGACAGCTCACTCCTACGAGCAGTACTTC. Encoded protein: CASSAAGTAHSYEQYF. V usage is TRBV6-6 and J usage is TRBJ2-7, with 7 bases identical to TRBD1. With V trimmed by 6 bases and J by 0 bases, 11 bases remained unmatched. CDR3 length: 16 amino acids. Per germline, CDR1 MNHNY and CDR2 SVGAGI (reference sequence).

This clone came up once. The chain uses TRBV5-1 and TRBJ2-1; the D is unclear. The CDR3 is made up of 15 amino acids. The germline V gene has CDR1 SGHRS and CDR2 YFSETQ. The V end was cut by 0 bases, the J end by 0 bases, with 7 bases between. The CDR3 region has the DNA TGCGCCAGCAGCTTGGATAGAACCTCCTACAATGAGCAGTTCTTC. Its protein product is CASSLDRTSYNEQFF. The entire variable domain, with the rest obtained from reference TRBV5-1 and TRBJ2-1, is as follows: KAGVTQTPRYLIKTRGQQVTLSCSPISGHRSVSWYQQTPGQGLQFLFEYFSETQRNKGNFPGRFSGRQFSNSRSEMNVSTLELGDSALYLCASSLDRTSYNEQFFGPGTRLTVL.

The rearrangement uses TRBV30 and TRBJ2-1, with 12 bases identical to TRBD1. The CDR3 has 15 residues. V gave up 2 bases and J gave up 12 bases; unmatched junction bases: 11. CDR1 and CDR2 (germline): GTSNPN, SVGIG (reference sequence). In nucleotides, the CDR3 is TGTGCCTGGAGTCCCGCCGGGACAGGGGGCTTTGGGCAGTTCTTC. Translating it yields CAWSPAGTGGFGQFF.

V usage is TRBV6-5 and J usage is TRBJ2-7; the D gene is possibly TRBD1 (8 bases). Trimming took off 6 bases at V and 4 bases at J, with 16 bases between the two ends. CDR1 is MNHEY and CDR2 is SVGAGI in the germline V gene. The length of the CDR3 is 14 residues. CDR3 protein: CASRGGDRNYEQYF. The CDR3 bases are TGTGCCAGCAGGGGGGGGGACAGGAATTACGAGCAGTACTTC.